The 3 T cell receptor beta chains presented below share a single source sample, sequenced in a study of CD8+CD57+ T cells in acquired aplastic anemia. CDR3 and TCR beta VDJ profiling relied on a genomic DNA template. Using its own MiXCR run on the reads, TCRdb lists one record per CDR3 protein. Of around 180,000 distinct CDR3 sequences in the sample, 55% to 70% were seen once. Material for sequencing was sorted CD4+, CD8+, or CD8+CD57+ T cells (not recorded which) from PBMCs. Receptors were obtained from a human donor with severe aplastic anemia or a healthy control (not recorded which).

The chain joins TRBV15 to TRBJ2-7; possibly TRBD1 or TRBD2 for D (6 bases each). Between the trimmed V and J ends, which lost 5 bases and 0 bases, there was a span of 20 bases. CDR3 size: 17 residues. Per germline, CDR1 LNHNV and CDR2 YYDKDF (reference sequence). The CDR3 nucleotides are TGTGCCACCAGCCCTTGGTCAGGGGACTTAAGCTCCTACGAGCAGTACTTC. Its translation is CATSPWSGDLSSYEQYF.

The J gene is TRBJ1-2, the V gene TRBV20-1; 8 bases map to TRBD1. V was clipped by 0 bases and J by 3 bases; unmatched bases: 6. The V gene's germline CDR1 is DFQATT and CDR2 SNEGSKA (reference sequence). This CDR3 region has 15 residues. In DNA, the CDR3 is TGCAGTGCTAGAGATCCTGGACAGGGACACTATGGCTACACCTTC. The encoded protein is CSARDPGQGHYGYTF.

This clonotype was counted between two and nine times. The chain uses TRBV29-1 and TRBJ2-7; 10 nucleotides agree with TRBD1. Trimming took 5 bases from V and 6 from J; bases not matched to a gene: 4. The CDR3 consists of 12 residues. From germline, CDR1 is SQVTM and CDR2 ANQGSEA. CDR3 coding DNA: TGCAGCGTTTGGGGGACAGGGGTCGAGCAGTACTTC. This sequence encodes CSVWGTGVEQYF.